These T cell receptor beta chains were read from a single sample in a study of blood T cell repertoires in COVID-19. This table comes from immunoSEQ multiplex PCR, and its TCRdb copy is limited to in-frame clones, with some not included. The data show around 280,000 clones, roughly 86% seen once. Sequencing was done on a sample of peripheral blood. All receptors derive from a woman aged 30 to 39 who had recovered from COVID-19. Both conserved end residues are part of each CDR3. D genes are given only for firm matches. The size field is filled for only some rows; it gives once, few, many or a size class.

D gene,J gene,V gene,clone size,CDR3 DNA,CDR3 protein
NA,TRBJ2-7,TRBV4-1,NA,TGCGCCAGCAGCCTTATATCAAGCGGCTACGAGCAGTACTTC,CASSLISSGYEQYF
NA,TRBJ2-3,TRBV4-3,NA,TGCGCCAGCAGCCAAGATCGTGCAGGTTTGGCAGATACGCAGTATTTT,CASSQDRAGLADTQYF
TRBD1,TRBJ1-2,TRBV2,NA,TGTGCCAGCAGTGAATGGGGGGCAGGGGGCGATATGGGCTACACCTTC,CASSEWGAGGDMGYTF
TRBD2,TRBJ2-7,TRBV7-9,NA,TGTGCCAGCAGCCAACGGGAGGGGTCCTACGAGCAGTACTTC,CASSQREGSYEQYF
TRBD1,TRBJ2-1,TRBV11-3,once,TGTGCCAGCAGCGACCGACAGGGGTCGAACCCTGAGCAGTTCTTC,CASSDRQGSNPEQFF
NA,TRBJ1-3,TRBV10-3,NA,TGTGCCATCAGTGAGTCGACGATATCTGGACTCCGCTCTGGAAACACCATATATTTT,CAISESTISGLRSGNTIYF
NA,TRBJ2-3,TRBV24-1,NA,TGTGCCACCAGTGATTCAATGACATACGGTGGCACAGATACGCAGTATTTT,CATSDSMTYGGTDTQYF
TRBD1,TRBJ1-1,TRBV7-9,once,TGTGCCAGCAGCCTTACAGGGGTTAAGAACACTGAAGCTTTCTTT,CASSLTGVKNTEAFF
NA,TRBJ2-2,TRBV5-1,NA,TGCGCCAGCAGCTTCTCCGCCGGGGAGCTGTTTTTT,CASSFSAGELFF
NA,TRBJ2-1,TRBV19,NA,TGTGCCAGTAGCCTCAGCGTAAGCTCCTACAATGAGCAGTTCTTC,CASSLSVSSYNEQFF
TRBD1,TRBJ2-2,TRBV3-1/TRBV3-2,NA,TGTGCCAGCAGCCACGAGACAGGGGCCGGGGAGCTGTTTTTT,CASSHETGAGELFF
NA,TRBJ2-1,TRBV28,NA,TGTGCCAGCAGCTTGAGAGGTGAGCAGTTCTTC,CASSLRGEQFF
TRBD1,TRBJ2-5,TRBV5-4,NA,TGTGCCAGCACCTGGGAAGGGGGCGGTGAGACCCAGTACTTC,CASTWEGGGETQYF
NA,TRBJ2-7,TRBV7-9,NA,TGTGCCAGCAGCTTTGGTAGCGCCCTGAACGAGCAGTACTTC,CASSFGSALNEQYF
TRBD2,TRBJ2-7,TRBV10-2,NA,TGCGCCAGCAGTGAGAGGGCCGGCGGGGGGGTAGCCGAGCAGTACTTC,CASSERAGGGVAEQYF
NA,TRBJ2-1,TRBV30,NA,TGTGCCTGGATGCAGGACAGAGACAATGAGCAGTTCTTC,CAWMQDRDNEQFF
NA,TRBJ2-5,TRBV2,NA,TGTGCCAGCTTAGAGGATGAGACCCAGTACTTC,CASLEDETQYF
NA,TRBJ2-7,TRBV4-3,NA,TGCGCCAGCAGCCAACTGCGGGGGCTTGGCGAGCAGTACTTC,CASSQLRGLGEQYF
NA,TRBJ2-7,TRBV11-3,NA,TGTGCCAGCAGCTTTCGGGACTCCTACGAGCAGTACTTC,CASSFRDSYEQYF
TRBD1,TRBJ2-5,TRBV28,NA,TGTGCCAGCAGTCCAAGGACAGGACAAGAGACCCAGTACTTC,CASSPRTGQETQYF
TRBD2,TRBJ2-2,TRBV5-4,NA,TGTGCCAGCAGCCGCCGGGACTACAACACCGGGGAGCTGTTTTTT,CASSRRDYNTGELFF
NA,TRBJ2-1,TRBV6-2/TRBV6-3,NA,TGTGCCAGCAGTATTCGAGCCAATGAGCAGTTCTTC,CASSIRANEQFF
NA,TRBJ2-2,TRBV7-9,NA,TGTGCCAGCAGCTTAGCCCCTATTACCGCCGGGGAGCTGTTTTTT,CASSLAPITAGELFF
NA,TRBJ2-2,TRBV4-1,NA,TGCGCCAGCAGCCAGGGGGACTTTAACACCGGGGAGCTGTTTTTT,CASSQGDFNTGELFF
NA,TRBJ1-4,TRBV13,once,TGTGCCAGCAGCTTAGGTGGTCGAGGGAAGGGTAACGAAAAACTGTTTTTT,CASSLGGRGKGNEKLFF
NA,TRBJ2-2,TRBV7-2,NA,TGTGCCACCAGTCGGGTAGCGGTGAACACCGGGGAGCTGTTTTTT,CATSRVAVNTGELFF
TRBD2,TRBJ2-7,TRBV5-6,NA,TGTGCCAGCAGCTTCTCGGGGCTAGCGGGAACCACGGGGTACTTC,CASSFSGLAGTTGYF
NA,TRBJ2-3,TRBV6-5,NA,TGTGCCAGCAGTTACTCCCACACAGATACGCAGTATTTT,CASSYSHTDTQYF